A single sample gave rise to the 28 T cell receptor beta chains below, sequenced in a study of CD8+CD57+ T cells in acquired aplastic anemia. It was genomic DNA that served as the template for profiling TCR beta VDJ and CDR3. MiXCR was run by TCRdb on the reads, yielding one entry per CDR3 protein. Among hundreds of thousands of distinct CDR3 sequences listed, 56% were seen once. The authors sequenced patients whose flow cytometry had shown CD8+CD57+ cell expansion. Material for sequencing was sorted CD4+, CD8+, or CD8+CD57+ T cells (not recorded which) from PBMCs. All receptors come from a human donor with aplastic anemia.

The rearrangement links TRBV7-9 to TRBJ1-2; 7 nucleotides agree with TRBD1. The CDR3 contains 15 residues. V dropped 6 bases and J dropped 1; count of bases not matched to a gene: 8. The V gene's germline CDR1 is SEHNR and CDR2 FQNEAQ (reference sequence). The DNA of the CDR3 is TGTGCCAGCAGGGTATCCGGGACAGATAACTATGGCTACACCTTC. It codes for CASRVSGTDNYGYTF.

In this sample, this clonotype turned up many times. The V call is TRBV2, the J call TRBJ1-1; a possible D gene is TRBD1 (5 bases). Germline CDR1 is SNHLY and CDR2 is FYNNEI. Trimming removed 9 bases at V and 1 base at J, with 12 bases between. CDR3 length: 13 amino acids. The CDR3 reads CASSREKNTEAFF. CDR3 DNA sequence: TGTGCCAGTTCCAGGGAAAAGAACACTGAAGCTTTCTTT.

This rearrangement joins TRBV20-1 to TRBJ1-4; 9 bases fit TRBD1. Per the germline V gene, CDR1 is DFQATT and CDR2 is SNEGSKA (reference sequence). The CDR3 consists of 14 residues. V gave up 5 bases and J gave up 6 bases; unmatched junction bases: 7. CDR3 protein: CSASIQGADEKLFF. The CDR3 DNA follows: TGCAGTGCTTCAATACAGGGGGCTGATGAAAAACTGTTTTTT.

This rearrangement joins TRBV7-9 to TRBJ2-2; the D is unclear. This CDR3 spans 14 amino acids. Trimming took 1 base from V and 1 from J, leaving 4 bases between them. Germline V gene lookup returns CDR1 SEHNR and CDR2 FQNEAQ (reference sequence). The CDR3 spells CASSLVLNTGELFF. CDR3 nucleotides: TGTGCCAGCAGCTTAGTTCTGAACACCGGGGAGCTGTTTTTT.

This clonotype was observed many times. The chain uses TRBV20-1 and TRBJ1-6; no clear D gene. Trimming cost V 3 bases and J 9 bases, with 9 bases left between them. Germline CDR1 reads DFQATT; CDR2 reads SNEGSKA (reference sequence). The CDR3 totals 12 residues. The CDR3 region has the DNA TGCAGTGCTAGCGGACTTCTTTCACCCCTCCACTTT. Its protein product is CSASGLLSPLHF.

The genes are TRBV5-1 and TRBJ2-1, with TRBD2 matching 8 bases. Germline CDR1 SGHRS, CDR2 YFSETQ. CDR3 size: 14 residues. V lost 7 bases to trimming and J lost 6 bases; unmatched junction nucleotides: 9. The CDR3: CASAGREVGNEQFF. CDR3 nucleotide sequence: TGCGCCAGCGCCGGGAGGGAGGTGGGCAATGAGCAGTTCTTC.

This clonotype came up many times. The gene calls are TRBV3-1 and TRBJ2-1, with D possibly matching TRBD2 (6 bases). The V gene's germline CDR1 is LGHDT and CDR2 YNNKEL (reference sequence). The CDR3 contains 11 residues. Trimming took off 5 bases at V and 9 bases at J, with 8 bases between the two ends. The CDR3 DNA reads TGTGCCAGCAGCTATAGCGGTGAGCAGTTCTTC. Translating gives CASSYSGEQFF.

The chain recombines TRBV9 with TRBJ2-7, with 13 bases matching TRBD2. The germline CDR1 and CDR2 sequences are SGDLS and YYNGEE. This CDR3 is 16 amino acids long. The V and J ends lost 3 bases and 1 base, in that order; junction bases with no gene match: 4. CDR3 DNA: TGTGCCAGCAGCGCCGGACTAGCGGGGGCATCCTACGAGCAGTACTTC. As protein: CASSAGLAGASYEQYF.

This clonotype was recorded at least ten times. The chain links TRBV2 to TRBJ1-1, with 7 bases that match TRBD1. The V and J ends lost 10 bases and 2 bases, in that order; junction bases with no gene match: 13. CDR1 and CDR2 (germline): SNHLY, FYNNEI. This CDR3 comprises 15 residues. CDR3 bases: TGTGCCACGTCTAGGGGGCAGTTTCCCAACACTGAAGCTTTCTTT. Its protein product is CATSRGQFPNTEAFF. Complete variable domain (other parts from reference TRBV2 and TRBJ1-1): EPEVTQTPSHQVTQMGQEVILRCVPISNHLYFYWYRQILGQKVEFLVSFYNNEISEKSEIFDDQFSVERPDGSNFTLKIRSTKLEDSAMYFCATSRGQFPNTEAFFGQGTRLTVV.

The chain has TRBV2 and TRBJ1-1; TRBD1 aligns across 10 bases. The trim removed 5 bases at V and 5 bases at J, leaving 8 bases unmatched. This CDR3 region has 15 residues. From germline, CDR1 is SNHLY and CDR2 FYNNEI. The CDR3 is CASSSGTGARTEAFF. The CDR3 DNA sequence: TGTGCCAGCAGTTCGGGGACAGGGGCGCGTACTGAAGCTTTCTTT.

As regards this clonotype: Because the CDR3 is missing its conserved closing phenylalanine or tryptophan, this is likely a read error. The genes are TRBV7-9 and TRBJ2-3; D unclear. V lost 2 bases to trimming and J lost 2 bases, with 5 bases between them. CDR1 is SEHNR, CDR2 FQNEAQ, per germline (reference sequence). This CDR3 spans 13 amino acids. The CDR3 DNA is TGTGCCAGCAGCTTACGCGACACAGATACGCAGTATTAT. Protein sequence: CASSLRDTDTQYY.

This clonotype was observed at least ten times. The genes are TRBV2 and TRBJ2-3, with no clear D. This CDR3 comprises 14 residues. Germline CDR1 SNHLY, CDR2 FYNNEI. The V end lost 2 bases, the J end lost 4 bases, and 10 bases lay between the germline ends. The CDR3: CASSEKVLADTQYF. As DNA, the CDR3 is TGTGCCAGCAGTGAAAAGGTTTTGGCAGATACGCAGTATTTT.

The chain recombines TRBV24-1 with TRBJ2-3, with 11 positions matching TRBD2. CDR3 length equals 19 residues. Germline trimming cut 3 bases from V and 2 bases from J; bases unmatched to any gene: 12. Per the germline V gene, CDR1 is KGHDR and CDR2 is SFDVKD. The CDR3 loop reads CATSDPLGGSGGDTDTQYF. As DNA, the CDR3 is TGTGCCACCAGTGATCCCCTTGGGGGTAGCGGGGGGGACACAGATACGCAGTATTTT.

The chain uses TRBV7-9 and TRBJ1-2; 10 bases line up with TRBD1. Germline CDR1 and CDR2: SEHNR and FQNEAQ (reference sequence). The junction had 10 bases not matched to a gene; V was cut back by 11 bases and J by 4 bases. The CDR3 totals 14 residues. Here the CDR3 DNA reads TGTGCCGGCGGAACGACAGGGGGCGTCTATGGCTACACCTTC. It encodes CAGGTTGGVYGYTF. The full variable domain, in which reference TRBV7-9 and TRBJ1-2 provide the parts outside the CDR3, is DTGVSQNPRHKITKRGQNVTFRCDPISEHNRLYWYRQTLGQGPEFLTYFQNEAQLEKSRLLSDRFSAERPKGSFSTLEIQRTEQGDSAMYLCAGGTTGGVYGYTFGSGTRLTVV.

At least ten counts were recorded for this clonotype. V is TRBV6-2 or TRBV6-3 and J is TRBJ2-1, with D hard to call. Germline CDR1 reads MNHEY; CDR2 reads SVGEGT. V was clipped by 6 bases and J by 4 bases, with 7 bases between them. The CDR3 is 12 residues long. CDR3 region: CASRHAYNEQFF. The CDR3 DNA follows: TGTGCCAGCAGGCACGCGTACAATGAGCAGTTCTTC.

This clonotype has a count of ten or more. The chain combines TRBV7-9 with TRBJ2-1; 11 bases fit TRBD2. The germline gives CDR1 SEHNR, CDR2 FQNEAQ (reference sequence). The V segment lost 5 bases and the J segment 0 bases; nucleotides outside the gene matches: 6. The CDR3 spans 17 residues. The CDR3 coding sequence is TGTGCCAGCAGCCCACCTAGCGGGGGGCCCTCCTACAATGAGCAGTTCTTC. As protein: CASSPPSGGPSYNEQFF. The full variable domain, with the rest looked up from reference TRBV7-9 and TRBJ2-1, is DTGVSQNPRHKITKRGQNVTFRCDPISEHNRLYWYRQTLGQGPEFLTYFQNEAQLEKSRLLSDRFSAERPKGSFSTLEIQRTEQGDSAMYLCASSPPSGGPSYNEQFFGPGTRLTVL.

In this sample, this clonotype turned up many times. The chain is built from TRBV11-3 and TRBJ2-2; D tentatively reads TRBD1 or TRBD2 (5 bases each). Germline CDR1 and CDR2: SGHNT and YENEEA. V was shortened by 1 base and J by 3 bases, with 9 bases between the two germline ends. CDR3 length: 15 amino acids. The CDR3 nucleotides read TGTGCCAGCAGCTTAGGGGGGAAAGACACCGGGGAGCTGTTTTTT. As protein: CASSLGGKDTGELFF.

The CDR3 region is CASSEGQDTDTQYF. In DNA, the CDR3 is TGCGCCAGCAGTGAGGGACAGGACACAGATACGCAGTATTTT. The chain carries TRBV10-1 and TRBJ2-3; 7 bases align to TRBD1. Unmatched junction bases numbered 1, after V lost 2 bases and J lost 2 bases. The CDR3 has 14 residues. Germline CDR1 WNHNN, CDR2 SYGVQD (reference sequence).

This clonotype was observed at least ten times. The chain combines TRBV25-1 with TRBJ1-5; possibly TRBD1 for D (6 bases). The CDR3 runs 13 residues. Between the trimmed V and J ends, which lost 6 bases and 5 bases, there was a span of 11 bases. CDR1 is MGHDK, CDR2 SYGVNS, per germline. The CDR3 DNA is TGTGCCAGCAGAGGACAGCTGGATCAGCCCCAGCATTTT. Its protein product is CASRGQLDQPQHF.

Turning to this clonotype: One end of the junction varies from germline; a read error may be responsible. The rearrangement joins TRBV7-7 to TRBJ2-5; 12 bases are a match to TRBD2. This CDR3 spans 14 amino acids. The germline V gene has CDR1 SSHAT and CDR2 FNYEAQ (reference sequence). The CDR3 region has the DNA TGTGCTAGCACCCCCTACCCACTAGCGGGGGGACAGTACTTC. The encoded protein is CASTPYPLAGGQYF.

This chain joins TRBV15 and TRBJ1-4, with D unclear. This CDR3 contains 14 residues. Germline assignment: CDR1 LNHNV and CDR2 YYDKDF (reference sequence). With 1 base removed from V and 5 bases from J, the gap between germline ends came to 8 bases. For the CDR3, the DNA is TGTGCCACCAGCAGAGGAGGTCAAAATGAAAAACTGTTTTTT. As protein: CATSRGGQNEKLFF.

This clonotype was picked up many times. The V and J genes are TRBV19 and TRBJ2-1; maybe TRBD1 (5 bases). V gave up 7 bases and J gave up 4 bases, with 14 bases separating them. The CDR3 runs 14 residues. Germline V lookup: CDR1 LNHDA, CDR2 SQIVND (reference sequence). In DNA, the CDR3 is TGTGCCAGTACCCCCGACAGTAGGTACAATGAGCAGTTCTTC. Translated, it gives CASTPDSRYNEQFF. Looking up the rest from reference TRBV19 and TRBJ2-1 gives the full variable domain: DGGITQSPKYLFRKEGQNVTLSCEQNLNHDAMYWYRQDPGQGLRLIYYSQIVNDFQKGDIAEGYSVSREKKESFPLTVTSAQKNPTAFYLCASTPDSRYNEQFFGPGTRLTVL.

V usage is TRBV12-3 or TRBV12-4 and J usage is TRBJ2-7, with D uncertain. Deletions cut 8 bases from V and 3 bases from J, with 11 bases between. CDR3 length: 12 residues. The CDR3 DNA is TGTGCCAGCTCAGAAATTCACTACGAGCAGTACTTC. Its translation: CASSEIHYEQYF.

Points on this clonotype: The junction shows a germline mismatch at one end, possibly a read error. The V call is TRBV12-3 or TRBV12-4, the J call TRBJ1-5, with TRBD1 matching 8 bases. CDR3 length: 12 residues. The CDR3 spells CASTGGKQPQHF. The CDR3 bases are TGTGCCAGCACAGGGGGCAAACAGCCCCAGCATTTT.

This clonotype has ten or more counts. J is TRBJ1-5 and V is TRBV20-1; tentative D call: TRBD1 (6 bases). Germline V lookup: CDR1 DFQATT, CDR2 SNEGSKA (reference sequence). CDR3 length equals 15 residues. Trimming pared 3 bases from V and 0 bases from J, leaving 12 bases between. CDR3 coding DNA: TGCAGTGCTAGTAATCAGGGGTATAGCAATCAGCCCCAGCATTTT. It translates to CSASNQGYSNQPQHF.

This clonotype was seen many times. The CDR3 loop reads CSANYGYTF. The CDR3 region has the DNA TGCAGTGCTAACTATGGCTACACCTTC. The V call is TRBV20-1, the J call TRBJ1-2, with D uncertain. V was clipped by 4 bases and J by 3 bases, with 0 bases between them. Germline values: CDR1 DFQATT, CDR2 SNEGSKA (reference sequence). The CDR3 extends over 9 amino acids.

Points on this clonotype: No conserved phenylalanine or tryptophan is present at the end of the CDR3, so a read error is the likely explanation. J is TRBJ1-5 and V is TRBV2; 11 bases are a match to TRBD1. The V gene's germline CDR1 is SNHLY and CDR2 FYNNEI. This CDR3 has 15 residues. V gave up 6 bases and J gave up 5 bases; unmatched junction bases: 6. In nucleotides, the CDR3 is TGTGCCAGCAGGCTCGGACAGGGGGCTGATCAGCCCCAGCATCTT. Encoded protein: CASRLGQGADQPQHL.

This chain joins TRBV24-1 and TRBJ2-3; D call uncertain. The germline gives CDR1 KGHDR, CDR2 SFDVKD. The CDR3 has 12 residues. Trimming took off 4 bases at V and 14 bases at J, with 15 bases between the two ends. The CDR3, as DNA: TGTGCCACCAGTGAGGTTTCGGCAGGACCGTATTTT. Residues: CATSEVSAGPYF.